Following are 15 T cell receptor beta chains from one sample sequenced in a study of memory CD4+ T cells and cytomegalovirus serostatus. Single viable CD3+CD4+CD8-CD45RO+ cells were sorted as the memory CD4+ T cells. Sequencing used immunoSEQ multiplex PCR; TCRdb keeps in-frame clones, though not all of them. Among about 41,000 clones listed, about 85% were seen once. The sample was memory CD4+ T cells from blood. The receptors shown here come from an adult in good health and CMV-seronegative.

Note on this clone: In the same sample, other DNA sequences code for this CDR3. CDR3 sequence (DNA): TGTGCCACCAGCAGAGATTTCAGCTCTGGAAACACCATATATTTT. This gives the protein CATSRDFSSGNTIYF. The chain is built from TRBV15 and TRBJ1-3, with D unresolved. With 0 bases removed from V and 0 bases from J, the gap between germline ends came to 6 bases. The CDR3 runs to 15 residues. Germline V gene lookup returns CDR1 LNHNV and CDR2 YYDKDF (reference sequence).

The genes are TRBV12-1 and TRBJ1-5. TRBV12-1 is shown as a pseudogene. The CDR3 runs to 12 residues. In DNA form, the CDR3 reads TGTGCCAGCAGCTTTGGAGGTCAGCCCCAGCATTTT. Residues: CASSFGGQPQHF.

CDR3 nucleotide sequence: TGTGCCAGCAGCCAGGGAAGCTCTGGAAACACCATATATTTT. This translates into CASSQGSSGNTIYF. The V and J genes are TRBV5-4 and TRBJ1-3, with TRBD1 as a possible D gene (5 bases). The CDR3 extends over 14 amino acids. The V gene's germline CDR1 is SGHNT and CDR2 YYREEE (reference sequence). Trimming shortened V by 4 bases and J by 0 bases, and 8 bases separated the two germline ends.

The V and J genes are TRBV6-5 and TRBJ1-2; D is perhaps TRBD1 (6 bases). The V end was cut by 6 bases, the J end by 7 bases, with 15 bases between. Germline V CDR1 and CDR2: MNHEY, SVGAGI. The CDR3 has 13 amino acids. The CDR3 reads CASRTGEGGGYTF. In DNA form, the CDR3 reads TGTGCCAGCAGAACCGGGGAGGGGGGTGGCTACACCTTC.

The rearrangement joins TRBV5-6 to TRBJ2-2; D is perhaps TRBD1 (6 bases). V was cut by 0 bases and J by 2 bases, with 11 bases left in between. CDR3 length: 16 amino acids. Germline values: CDR1 SGHDT, CDR2 YYEEEE. This chain's CDR3 is CASSLVLDRNTGELFF. Written as DNA, the CDR3 is TGTGCCAGCAGCTTGGTTCTGGACAGAAACACCGGGGAGCTGTTTTTT.

The chain recombines TRBV7-2 with TRBJ1-2, with D maybe TRBD1 (6 bases). The CDR3 is made up of 15 amino acids. The V and J ends lost 1 base and 4 bases respectively, with 13 bases between them. The germline CDR1 and CDR2 sequences are SGHTA and FQGNSA. The CDR3 DNA sequence: TGTGCCAGCAGCTTAGAAGCAACAGGGACCTATGGCTACACCTTC. Translated: CASSLEATGTYGYTF.

V and J are TRBV4-3 and TRBJ2-3; D ambiguous. The CDR3 is 15 residues long. Germline-derived CDR1 and CDR2 are LGHNA and YSLEER. V was clipped by 0 bases and J by 2 bases, with 9 bases between them. The CDR3 DNA is TGCGCCAGCAGCCAAGATCTTCGAGACACAGATACGCAGTATTTT. Translated: CASSQDLRDTDTQYF.

The rearrangement uses TRBV14 and TRBJ2-3; D is unresolved. V shed 1 base and J shed 4 bases, with 6 bases lying between them. This CDR3 is built from 13 residues. From germline, CDR1 is SGHDN and CDR2 FVKESK. In DNA form, the CDR3 reads TGTGCCAGCAGCCAAGTGGGTTCAGATACGCAGTATTTT. Amino acid sequence: CASSQVGSDTQYF.

The chain couples TRBV18 to TRBJ1-2, with 7 bases aligning to TRBD1. The CDR3 runs to 15 residues. Per germline, CDR1 KGHSH and CDR2 LQKENI. Unmatched junction bases numbered 4, after V lost 0 bases and J lost 3 bases. In DNA form, the CDR3 reads TGTGCCAGCTCACCACCCAATACAGGGGACTATGGCTACACCTTC. Translation: CASSPPNTGDYGYTF.

Only one count was recorded for this clone. The V gene is TRBV19, the J gene TRBJ1-1; D ambiguous. Germline CDR1 is LNHDA and CDR2 is SQIVND (reference sequence). The CDR3 consists of 14 residues. Trimming removed 4 bases at V and 1 base at J, with 10 bases between. The CDR3 DNA reads as TGTGCCAGTAGTACTTTCGGTACGAACACTGAAGCTTTCTTT. Its protein is CASSTFGTNTEAFF.

This clone was seen more than once but under ten times. V and J are TRBV19 and TRBJ1-6; D may be TRBD1 (5 bases). Germline-derived CDR1 and CDR2 are LNHDA and SQIVND (reference sequence). Trimming took 3 bases from V and 7 from J, leaving 10 bases between them. CDR3 length: 14 amino acids. In DNA form, the CDR3 reads TGTGCCAGTAGTATCGGGACGGCGAATTCACCCCTCCACTTT. Translated: CASSIGTANSPLHF.

This clone showed up just once. The rearrangement uses TRBV4-2 and TRBJ2-3, with 11 bases aligning to TRBD2. Germline CDR1 is LGHNA and CDR2 is YNFKEQ. Trimming cost V 1 base and J 5 bases; bases outside gene matches: 5. CDR3 length: 16 amino acids. The CDR3 sequence is CASSQGIAGGQDTQYF. CDR3 in DNA: TGTGCCAGCAGCCAAGGGATAGCGGGGGGGCAAGATACGCAGTATTTT.

The chain recombines TRBV19 with TRBJ1-6, with D perhaps matching TRBD1 (5 bases). CDR3 size: 14 residues. CDR1 LNHDA and CDR2 SQIVND come from the germline V gene (reference sequence). Trimming removed 4 bases at V and 8 bases at J, with 12 bases between. The CDR3 sequence: CASSRRDVDSPLHF. The DNA for the CDR3 is TGTGCCAGTAGTAGACGGGACGTGGATTCACCCCTCCACTTT. Full variable domain (rest looked up from reference TRBV19 and TRBJ1-6): DGGITQSPKYLFRKEGQNVTLSCEQNLNHDAMYWYRQDPGQGLRLIYYSQIVNDFQKGDIAEGYSVSREKKESFPLTVTSAQKNPTAFYLCASSRRDVDSPLHFGNGTRLTVT.

The chain combines TRBV7-2 with TRBJ2-1, with D hard to call. V was trimmed by 6 bases and J by 7 bases, leaving 16 bases between them. The CDR3 contains 14 residues. From germline, CDR1 is SGHTA and CDR2 FQGNSA. CDR3: CASRPPTQKNEQFF. The DNA of the CDR3 is TGTGCCAGCAGACCGCCGACACAGAAAAATGAGCAGTTCTTC.

The V and J genes are TRBV6-5 and TRBJ1-2; maybe TRBD1 (5 bases). Germline assignment: CDR1 MNHEY and CDR2 SVGAGI. Trimming removed 6 bases from V and 2 bases from J, with 16 bases in between. This CDR3 has 15 residues. The DNA of the CDR3 is TGTGCCAGCAGGGTACCAGGGAACATCAACTATGGCTACACCTTC. Its translation is CASRVPGNINYGYTF.